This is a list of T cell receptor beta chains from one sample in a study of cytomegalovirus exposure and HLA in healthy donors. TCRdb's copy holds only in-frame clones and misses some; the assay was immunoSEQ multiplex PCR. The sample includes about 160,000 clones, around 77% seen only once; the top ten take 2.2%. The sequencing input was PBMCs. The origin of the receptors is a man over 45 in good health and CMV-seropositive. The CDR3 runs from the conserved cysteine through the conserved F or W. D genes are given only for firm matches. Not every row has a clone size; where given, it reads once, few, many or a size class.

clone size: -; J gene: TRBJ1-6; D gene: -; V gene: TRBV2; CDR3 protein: CASSSAEGHNSPLHF; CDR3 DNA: TGTGCCAGCAGCTCCGCCGAGGGCCATAATTCACCCCTCCACTTT
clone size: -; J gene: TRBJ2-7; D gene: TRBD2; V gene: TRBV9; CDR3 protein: CASSVARGAPTAEQYF; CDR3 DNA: TGTGCCAGCAGCGTAGCGCGGGGGGCGCCTACGGCCGAGCAGTACTTC
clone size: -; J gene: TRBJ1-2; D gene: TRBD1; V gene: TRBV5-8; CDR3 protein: CASSLAGGQGHINYGYTF; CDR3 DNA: TGTGCCAGCAGCTTGGCCGGTGGACAGGGCCACATTAACTATGGCTACACCTTC
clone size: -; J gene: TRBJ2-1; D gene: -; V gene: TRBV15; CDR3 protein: CATSDTSSYNEQFF; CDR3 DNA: TGTGCCACCAGCGACACCAGCTCCTACAATGAGCAGTTCTTC
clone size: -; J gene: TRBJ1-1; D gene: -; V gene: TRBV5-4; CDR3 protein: CASSSDISRNTEAFF; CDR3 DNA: TGTGCCAGCAGCTCGGACATTTCCCGGAACACTGAAGCTTTCTTT
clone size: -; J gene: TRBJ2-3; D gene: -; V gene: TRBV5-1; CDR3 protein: CASSLDSRTDTQYF; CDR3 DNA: TGCGCCAGCAGCTTGGATAGCCGAACAGATACGCAGTATTTT
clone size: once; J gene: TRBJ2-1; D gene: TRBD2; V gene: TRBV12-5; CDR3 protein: CASGLIGTSGVSYNEQFF; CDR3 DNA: TGTGCTAGTGGTTTGATCGGGACTAGCGGGGTCTCCTACAATGAGCAGTTCTTC
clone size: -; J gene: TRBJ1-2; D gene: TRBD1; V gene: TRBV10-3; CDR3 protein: CAHHPGQGNYGYSF; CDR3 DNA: TGTGCCCATCACCCGGGACAGGGTAACTATGGCTACTCCTTC
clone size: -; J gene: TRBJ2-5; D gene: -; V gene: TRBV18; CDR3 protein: CASSPSRETQYF; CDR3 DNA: TGTGCCAGCTCACCCTCGCGGGAGACCCAGTACTTC
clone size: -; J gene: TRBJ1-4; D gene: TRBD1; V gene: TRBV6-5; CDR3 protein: CASRPTGGVEKLFF; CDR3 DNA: TGTGCCAGCAGGCCCACAGGGGGCGTTGAAAAACTGTTTTTT
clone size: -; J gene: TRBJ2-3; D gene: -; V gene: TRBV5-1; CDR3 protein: CASSRSLGTTTGTQYF; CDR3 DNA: TGCGCCAGCAGCCGGAGTCTTGGGACAACCACCGGGACGCAGTATTTT
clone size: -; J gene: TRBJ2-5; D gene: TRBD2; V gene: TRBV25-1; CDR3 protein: CASSLGAWRGDLQETQYF; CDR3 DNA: TGTGCCAGCAGTTTGGGCGCTTGGCGGGGGGACCTCCAAGAGACCCAGTACTTC
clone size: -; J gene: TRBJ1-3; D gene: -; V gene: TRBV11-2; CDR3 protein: CASSLIQSSGNTIYF; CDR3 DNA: TGTGCCAGCAGCTTGATACAAAGCTCTGGAAACACCATATATTTT
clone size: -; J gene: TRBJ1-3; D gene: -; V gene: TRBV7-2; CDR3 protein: CASSLELRTIYF; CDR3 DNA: TGTGCCAGCAGCCTCGAGTTGCGCACCATATATTTT
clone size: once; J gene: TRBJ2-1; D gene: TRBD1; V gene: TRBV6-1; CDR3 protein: CASSTSLDRGNEQFF; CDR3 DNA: TGTGCCAGCAGTACATCCCTTGACAGGGGCAATGAGCAGTTCTTC
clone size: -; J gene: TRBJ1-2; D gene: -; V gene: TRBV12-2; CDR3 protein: CASRLSTGANGYTF; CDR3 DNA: TGTGCAAGTCGCTTATCGACAGGGGCAAATGGCTACACCTTC
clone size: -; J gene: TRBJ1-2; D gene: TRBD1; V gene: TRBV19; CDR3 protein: CASRDRGRGYTF; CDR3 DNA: TGTGCCAGTAGGGACAGGGGGCGAGGCTACACCTTC